These T cell receptor beta chains were read from a single sample in a study of T cells in Graves' hyperthyroidism and ophthalmopathy. TCRdb fed the multiplex PCR reads into MiXCR, producing one record per CDR3 protein. The table records a few hundred thousand distinct CDR3 sequences, 46% of them present only once. The sequenced sample consisted of peripheral blood or thyroid tissue (not recorded which). The source of these receptors is a woman younger than 35 with Graves' hyperthyroidism. Both conserved end residues are trimmed from each CDR3.

j_gene | v_gene | len | CDR3aa
TRBJ2-7 | TRBV20-1 | 13 | SARDGPRKVYEQY
TRBJ2-7 | TRBV7-9 | 12 | ASSFGPRGTEQY
- | TRBV12-3/TRBV12-4 | 12 | ASSLGRGEDTQY
TRBJ1-2 | TRBV4-1 | 15 | ASSQRVGDRDGYGYT
TRBJ1-2 | TRBV5-1 | 17 | ASSLVLRTGGTGNYGYT
TRBJ2-7 | TRBV24-1 | 15 | ATSERTSGKGYYEQY
TRBJ2-7 | TRBV2 | 12 | ASSAGSGDYEQY
TRBJ1-6 | TRBV5-8 | 12 | ASSYRGLTSPLH
TRBJ1-3 | TRBV4-1 | 12 | ASSKLGAGNTIY
TRBJ1-5 | TRBV9 | 12 | ASSHGTSQETQH
TRBJ1-6 | TRBV5-1 | 12 | ASTRGQYNSPLH
TRBJ2-2 | TRBV20-1 | 12 | SARAGVDTGELF
TRBJ2-5 | TRBV20-1 | 10 | SARRGKETQY
TRBJ1-4 | TRBV10-3 | 11 | AISESNHEKLF
TRBJ2-3 | TRBV7-4 | 16 | ASSGPGTGGELRDTQY
TRBJ1-5 | TRBV7-2 | 13 | ASRPDRYSNQPQH